This entry describes one TCR beta chain. The protocol was immunoSEQ multiplex PCR, while the TCRdb copy is restricted to in-frame clones and leaves out a portion. Seen here are 150,000 to 200,000 clones, about 78% observed once, and the top ten hold roughly a sixth. The data are from a study of blood T cell repertoires in COVID-19. The receptor comes from a woman between 45 and 65 years old who had recovered from COVID-19. Sequences were obtained from PBMCs or T cells enriched from blood (not recorded which).

This chain's CDR3 is CASSEPRPSYGYTF. Here the CDR3 DNA reads TGTGCCAGCAGTGAGCCGAGGCCCTCCTATGGCTACACCTTC. The V call is TRBV2, the J call TRBJ1-2; D is ambiguous. From germline, CDR1 is SNHLY and CDR2 FYNNEI. The V end was cut by 3 bases, the J end by 4 bases, with 12 bases between. The CDR3 is 14 residues long.